These 23 T cell receptor beta chains were all obtained from the same sample, sequenced in a study of vaccination effects on CD4 cells after COVID-19. No antigen has been assigned to these receptors. After about 10 days in culture, the CD4+ T cells were isolated. Method: immunoSEQ multiplex PCR; TCRdb's copy keeps in-frame clones and lacks some. Seen here are about 50,000 clones, 60% to 85% observed once, and the top ten hold around 2.9%. The source material was CD4+ T cells from PBMCs cultured without peptide, sampled before COVID-19 vaccination. Receptor source: a human donor who received a COVID-19 vaccine.

The chain carries TRBV24-1 and TRBJ2-3; the D gene could be TRBD1 or TRBD2 (5 bases each). This CDR3 has 15 residues. V lost 4 bases to trimming and J lost 5 bases, with 15 bases between them. Germline V CDR1 and CDR2: KGHDR, SFDVKD. CDR3 DNA: TGTGCCACCAGTGACCCCGGGACCGATCAAGATACGCAGTATTTT. It is translated as CATSDPGTDQDTQYF.

The V gene is TRBV5-5, the J gene TRBJ1-1, with unresolved D. V shed 2 bases and J shed 1 base, with 6 bases lying between them. CDR1 SGHKS and CDR2 YYEKEE come from the germline V gene (reference sequence). The CDR3 spans 13 residues. CDR3 bases: TGTGCCAGCAGCTTTAGGGAGAACACTGAAGCTTTCTTT. This sequence encodes CASSFRENTEAFF.

A few counts support this clone. This chain joins TRBV4-3 and TRBJ1-2, with D unresolved. Deletions cut 0 bases from V and 4 bases from J, with 9 bases between. Germline assignment: CDR1 LGHNA and CDR2 YSLEER. This CDR3 has 14 residues. The CDR3 region is CASSQDRSSYGYTF. In DNA, the CDR3 is TGCGCCAGCAGCCAAGATAGGTCCTCCTATGGCTACACCTTC.

The rearrangement joins TRBV5-1 to TRBJ2-5; maybe TRBD2 (5 bases). This CDR3 has 17 residues. V lost 0 bases to trimming and J lost 5 bases, with 20 bases between them. The germline gives CDR1 SGHRS, CDR2 YFSETQ. CDR3 amino acids: CASSLGIGADRGETQYF. CDR3 DNA sequence: TGCGCCAGCAGCTTGGGAATCGGAGCAGACCGAGGGGAGACCCAGTACTTC.

V and J are TRBV7-2 and TRBJ2-5, with 11 positions matching TRBD2. V was pared by 3 bases and J by 0 bases, with 0 bases of the junction left unmatched. This CDR3 has 15 residues. Germline lookup yields CDR1 SGHTA and CDR2 FQGNSA. Here the CDR3 DNA reads TGTGCCAGCAGCTTGGGACTAGCGGACCAAGAGACCCAGTACTTC. It specifies CASSLGLADQETQYF.

This chain links TRBV4-2 with TRBJ2-5, with 9 bases lining up with TRBD2. Trimming removed 4 bases from V and 5 bases from J; junction bases left unmatched: 8. Per germline, CDR1 LGHNA and CDR2 YNFKEQ. CDR3 length: 15 residues. CDR3 protein: CASSLEAGGWETQYF. CDR3 nucleotide sequence: TGTGCCAGCAGCCTAGAGGCGGGGGGGTGGGAGACCCAGTACTTC.

The rearrangement uses TRBV5-1 and TRBJ2-3, with 8 bases fitting TRBD1. Losses at the gene ends were 0 bases for V and 4 bases for J; bases not matched to a gene: 4. The germline CDR1 and CDR2 sequences are SGHRS and YFSETQ. There are 15 residues in the CDR3. DNA for the CDR3: TGCGCCAGCAGCTTGGACGGGACAGGAGCAGATACGCAGTATTTT. Translating it yields CASSLDGTGADTQYF.

The chain carries TRBV6-5 and TRBJ1-1; tentative D call: TRBD1 (5 bases). Germline loops: CDR1 MNHEY, CDR2 SVGAGI. The CDR3 runs 14 residues. Trimming shortened V by 6 bases and J by 6 bases, and 17 bases separated the two germline ends. The CDR3 coding sequence is TGTGCCAGCAGCGGGCTGGGGGGGAGGGCTGAAGCTTTCTTT. As protein: CASSGLGGRAEAFF.

A few counts support this clone. The V call is TRBV5-1, the J call TRBJ1-2; 9 bases line up with TRBD1. The V and J ends lost 0 bases and 7 bases, in that order; junction bases with no gene match: 4. This CDR3 is built from 14 residues. CDR1 SGHRS and CDR2 YFSETQ come from the germline V gene. CDR3 sequence (DNA): TGCGCCAGCAGCTTGGCCGGGACAGGGACTGGCTACACCTTC. Amino acids: CASSLAGTGTGYTF.

This clone turned up a few times. CDR3 protein: CASSSKGTTGELFF. As DNA, the CDR3 is TGCGCCAGCAGCTCCAAGGGGACGACCGGGGAGCTGTTTTTT. The chain joins TRBV5-1 to TRBJ2-2; D is possibly TRBD1 or TRBD2 (5 bases each). The CDR3 extends over 14 amino acids. Germline V gene sequence: CDR1 SGHRS, CDR2 YFSETQ. Trimming left V 3 bases short and J 5 bases short, with 11 bases between.

The CDR3 region is CASVSPRDTGELFF. The CDR3, as DNA: TGTGCCAGCGTTAGCCCCAGAGACACCGGGGAGCTGTTTTTT. The chain is built from TRBV6-6 and TRBJ2-2; D remains ambiguous. The CDR3 covers 14 residues. V lost 8 bases to trimming and J lost 3 bases, with 13 bases between them. Germline V gives CDR1 MNHNY, CDR2 SVGAGI (reference sequence).

The V gene is TRBV11-3, the J gene TRBJ2-2, with 10 bases lining up with TRBD2. V was clipped by 2 bases and J by 4 bases; unmatched bases: 4. The germline V gene has CDR1 SGHNT and CDR2 YENEEA. This CDR3 contains 16 residues. The CDR3 loop is CASSLTRTSGTGELFF. The DNA for the CDR3 is TGTGCCAGCAGCTTAACCCGGACTAGCGGCACCGGGGAGCTGTTTTTT.

V gene TRBV2 combines with J gene TRBJ1-1; TRBD1 matches 7 bases. The CDR3 runs to 13 residues. The V segment lost 8 bases and the J segment 1 base; nucleotides outside the gene matches: 4. Germline CDR1 is SNHLY and CDR2 is FYNNEI. CDR3 loop: CASLGDRNTEAFF. CDR3 in DNA: TGTGCCAGCCTAGGGGACAGGAACACTGAAGCTTTCTTT.

The chain joins TRBV12-3 or TRBV12-4 to TRBJ2-3; tentative D call: TRBD2 (6 bases). Between the trimmed V and J ends, which lost 6 bases and 4 bases, there was a span of 11 bases. The CDR3 runs to 13 residues. For the CDR3, the DNA is TGTGCCAGCAGGGAGACGGGAGCAGATACGCAGTATTTT. This codes for CASRETGADTQYF.

Written as DNA, the CDR3 is TGCGCCAGCACCCCGGGTACGAACACCGGGGAGCTGTTTTTT. Its translation is CASTPGTNTGELFF. The chain carries TRBV5-1 and TRBJ2-2; D is uncertain. Between the trimmed V and J ends, which lost 6 bases and 0 bases, there was a span of 9 bases. The CDR3 contains 14 residues. CDR1 is SGHRS, CDR2 YFSETQ, per germline.

The chain is built from TRBV5-1 and TRBJ2-2; no clear D gene. The germline V gene encodes CDR1 SGHRS and CDR2 YFSETQ. CDR3 length: 16 residues. Trimming took off 0 bases at V and 4 bases at J, with 13 bases between the two ends. The CDR3 region is CASSLAGVGATGELFF. The CDR3, as DNA: TGCGCCAGCAGCTTGGCCGGCGTCGGAGCCACCGGGGAGCTGTTTTTT.

This rearrangement joins TRBV9 to TRBJ2-3; D gene unclear. Trimming pared 4 bases from V and 3 bases from J, leaving 9 bases between. The CDR3 has 13 amino acids. In germline, CDR1 is SGDLS, CDR2 YYNGEE. CDR3 loop: CASSPPATDTQYF. Here the CDR3 DNA reads TGTGCCAGCAGCCCCCCAGCGACAGATACGCAGTATTTT. The full variable domain, in which reference TRBV9 and TRBJ2-3 provide the parts outside the CDR3, is DSGVTQTPKHLITATGQRVTLRCSPRSGDLSVYWYQQSLDQGLQFLIQYYNGEERAKGNILERFSAQQFPDLHSELNLSSLELGDSALYFCASSPPATDTQYFGPGTRLTVL.

The rearrangement uses TRBV4-3 and TRBJ2-1; D may be TRBD2 (5 bases). CDR1 LGHNA and CDR2 YSLEER come from the germline V gene. The CDR3 is 15 amino acids. Trimming stripped 3 bases from V and 5 bases from J, with 14 bases between. CDR3 nucleotide sequence: TGCGCCAGCAGCCAGACCCGGGGTAGGAACAATGAGCAGTTCTTC. It translates to CASSQTRGRNNEQFF.

CDR3 amino acids: CASSTGTGGNEKLFF. The CDR3 DNA sequence: TGTGCCAGCAGTACCGGGACAGGGGGAAATGAAAAACTGTTTTTT. The chain is built from TRBV6-2 or TRBV6-3 and TRBJ1-4, with TRBD1 matching over 11 bases. This CDR3 is built from 15 residues. Trimming at V came to 5 bases and at J to 5 bases, leaving 4 bases not matched to a gene. The germline V gene encodes CDR1 MNHEY and CDR2 SVGEGT.

The chain carries TRBV2 and TRBJ1-1; D possibly corresponds to TRBD1 (6 bases). V gave up 8 bases and J gave up 0 bases, with 13 bases separating them. Germline CDR1 reads SNHLY; CDR2 reads FYNNEI. The length of the CDR3 is 14 residues. CDR3 protein: CASGGGQMNTEAFF. The CDR3 nucleotides read TGTGCCAGCGGGGGAGGACAGATGAACACTGAAGCTTTCTTT. Full variable domain (remainder filled in from reference TRBV2 and TRBJ1-1): EPEVTQTPSHQVTQMGQEVILRCVPISNHLYFYWYRQILGQKVEFLVSFYNNEISEKSEIFDDQFSVERPDGSNFTLKIRSTKLEDSAMYFCASGGGQMNTEAFFGQGTRLTVV.

The V call is TRBV29-1, the J call TRBJ2-5, with D possibly matching TRBD2 (6 bases). V was cut by 7 bases and J by 4 bases, with 16 bases left in between. Germline loops: CDR1 SQVTM, CDR2 ANQGSEA. CDR3 length: 13 residues. In DNA, the CDR3 is TGCAGCGGGGGACGGTGGAGGGGAGAGACCCAGTACTTC. Protein: CSGGRWRGETQYF.

V usage is TRBV2 and J usage is TRBJ2-5; 9 bases are shared with TRBD2. The CDR3 sequence is 14 residues long. V dropped 4 bases and J dropped 5; count of bases not matched to a gene: 5. CDR1 is SNHLY, CDR2 FYNNEI, per germline. The CDR3 DNA follows: TGTGCCAGCAGTGGTCAGACTAGCGGCGAGACCCAGTACTTC. Translating gives CASSGQTSGETQYF. The full variable domain, completed using reference TRBV2 and TRBJ2-5, is EPEVTQTPSHQVTQMGQEVILRCVPISNHLYFYWYRQILGQKVEFLVSFYNNEISEKSEIFDDQFSVERPDGSNFTLKIRSTKLEDSAMYFCASSGQTSGETQYFGPGTRLLVL.

This clone was seen a few times. This chain connects TRBV5-1 to TRBJ2-5, with 13 bases identical to TRBD2. The germline V gene encodes CDR1 SGHRS and CDR2 YFSETQ. V lost 4 bases to trimming and J lost 7 bases; unmatched junction nucleotides: 7. This CDR3 spans 15 amino acids. The CDR3 reads CASSPGLAGWGTQYF. DNA of the CDR3: TGCGCCAGCAGCCCGGGACTAGCGGGGTGGGGGACCCAGTACTTC.